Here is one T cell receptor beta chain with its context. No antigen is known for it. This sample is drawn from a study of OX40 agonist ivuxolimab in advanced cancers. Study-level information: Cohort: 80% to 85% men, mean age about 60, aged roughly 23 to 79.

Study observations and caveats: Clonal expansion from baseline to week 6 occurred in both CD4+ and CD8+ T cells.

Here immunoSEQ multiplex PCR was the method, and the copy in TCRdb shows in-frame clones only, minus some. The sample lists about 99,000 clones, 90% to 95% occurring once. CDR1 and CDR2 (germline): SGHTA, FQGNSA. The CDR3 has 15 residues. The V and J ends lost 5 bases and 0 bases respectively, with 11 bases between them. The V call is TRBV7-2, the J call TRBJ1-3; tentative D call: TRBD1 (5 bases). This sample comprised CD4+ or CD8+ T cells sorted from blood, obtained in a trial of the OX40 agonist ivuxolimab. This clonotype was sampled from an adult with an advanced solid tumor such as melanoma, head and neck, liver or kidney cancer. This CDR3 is CASSLRGGSGNTIYF. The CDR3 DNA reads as TGTGCCAGCAGCCTGCGGGGGGGCTCTGGAAACACCATATATTTT.